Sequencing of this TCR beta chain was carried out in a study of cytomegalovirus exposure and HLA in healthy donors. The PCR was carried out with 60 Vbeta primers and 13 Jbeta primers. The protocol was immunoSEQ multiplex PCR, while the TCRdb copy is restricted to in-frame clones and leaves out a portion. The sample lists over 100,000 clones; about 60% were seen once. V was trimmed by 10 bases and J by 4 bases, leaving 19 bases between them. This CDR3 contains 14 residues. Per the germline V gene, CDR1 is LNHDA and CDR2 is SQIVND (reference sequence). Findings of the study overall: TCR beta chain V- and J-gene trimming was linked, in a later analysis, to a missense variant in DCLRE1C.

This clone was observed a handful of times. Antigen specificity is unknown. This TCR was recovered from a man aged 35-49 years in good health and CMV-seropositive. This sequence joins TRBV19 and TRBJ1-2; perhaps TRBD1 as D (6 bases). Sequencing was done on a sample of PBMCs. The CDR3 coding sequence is TGTGCCAACAACAGGGTTTTGGAGATCTATGGCTACACCTTC. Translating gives CANNRVLEIYGYTF. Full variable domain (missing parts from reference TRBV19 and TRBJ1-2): DGGITQSPKYLFRKEGQNVTLSCEQNLNHDAMYWYRQDPGQGLRLIYYSQIVNDFQKGDIAEGYSVSREKKESFPLTVTSAQKNPTAFYLCANNRVLEIYGYTFGSGTRLTVV.